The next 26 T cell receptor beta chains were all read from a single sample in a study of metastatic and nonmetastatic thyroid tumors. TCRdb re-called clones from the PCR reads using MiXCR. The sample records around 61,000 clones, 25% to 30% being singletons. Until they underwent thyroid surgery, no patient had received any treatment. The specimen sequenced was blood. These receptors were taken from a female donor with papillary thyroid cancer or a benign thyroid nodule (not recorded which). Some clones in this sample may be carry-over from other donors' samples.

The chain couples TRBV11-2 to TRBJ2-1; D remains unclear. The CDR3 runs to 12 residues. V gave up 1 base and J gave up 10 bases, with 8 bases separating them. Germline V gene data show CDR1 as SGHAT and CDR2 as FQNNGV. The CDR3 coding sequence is TGTGCCAGCAGCTTAGGAGGCGACGAGCAGTTCTTC. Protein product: CASSLGGDEQFF. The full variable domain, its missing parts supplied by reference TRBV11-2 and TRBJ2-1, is EAGVAQSPRYKIIEKRQSVAFWCNPISGHATLYWYQQILGQGPKLLIQFQNNGVVDDSQLPKDRFSAERLKGVDSTLKIQPAKLEDSAVYLCASSLGGDEQFFGPGTRLTVL.

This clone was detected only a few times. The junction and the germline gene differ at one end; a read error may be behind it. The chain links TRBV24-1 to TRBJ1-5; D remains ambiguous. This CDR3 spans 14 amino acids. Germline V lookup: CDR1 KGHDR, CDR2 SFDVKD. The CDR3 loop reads CSTSEAGSNQPQHF. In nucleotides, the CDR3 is TGTTCCACCAGTGAGGCGGGATCAAATCAGCCCCAGCATTTT.

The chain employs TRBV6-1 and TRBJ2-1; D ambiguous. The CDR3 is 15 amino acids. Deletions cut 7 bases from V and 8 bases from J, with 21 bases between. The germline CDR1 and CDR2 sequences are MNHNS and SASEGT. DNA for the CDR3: TGTGCCAGCAAAGTTAAGGGAATTACCTCGTATGAGCAGTTCTTC. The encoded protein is CASKVKGITSYEQFF.

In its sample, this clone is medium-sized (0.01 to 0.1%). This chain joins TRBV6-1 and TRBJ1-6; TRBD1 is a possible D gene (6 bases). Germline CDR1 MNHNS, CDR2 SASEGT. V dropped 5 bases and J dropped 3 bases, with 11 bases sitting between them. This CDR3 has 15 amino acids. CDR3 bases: TGTGCCAGCAGTTCACAGGGAAACTATAATTCACCCCTCCACTTT. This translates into CASSSQGNYNSPLHF.

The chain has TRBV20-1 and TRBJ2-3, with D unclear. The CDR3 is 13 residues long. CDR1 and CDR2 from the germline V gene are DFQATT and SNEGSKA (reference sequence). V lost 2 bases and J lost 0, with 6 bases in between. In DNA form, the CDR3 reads TGCAGTGCTAGACTCCCAAGCACAGATACGCAGTATTTT. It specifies CSARLPSTDTQYF.

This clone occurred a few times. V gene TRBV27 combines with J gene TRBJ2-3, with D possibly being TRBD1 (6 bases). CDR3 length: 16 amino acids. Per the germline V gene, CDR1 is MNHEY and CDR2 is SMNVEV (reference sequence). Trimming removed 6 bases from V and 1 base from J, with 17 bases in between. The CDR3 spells CASRLRLHRGTDTQYF. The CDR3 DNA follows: TGTGCCAGCAGACTCCGTTTGCACAGGGGCACAGATACGCAGTATTTT.

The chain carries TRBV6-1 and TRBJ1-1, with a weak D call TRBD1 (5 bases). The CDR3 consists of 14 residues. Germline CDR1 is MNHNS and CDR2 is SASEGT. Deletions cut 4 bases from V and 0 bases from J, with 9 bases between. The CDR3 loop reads CASSVWGMNTEAFF. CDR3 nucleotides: TGTGCCAGCAGTGTATGGGGCATGAACACTGAAGCTTTCTTT.

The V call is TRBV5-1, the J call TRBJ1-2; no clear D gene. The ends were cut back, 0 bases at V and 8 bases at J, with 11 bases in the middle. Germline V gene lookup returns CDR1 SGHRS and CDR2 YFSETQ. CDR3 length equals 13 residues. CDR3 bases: TGCGCCAGCAGCTTGGAGGCCGGGTTGGGCTACACCTTC. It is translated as CASSLEAGLGYTF.

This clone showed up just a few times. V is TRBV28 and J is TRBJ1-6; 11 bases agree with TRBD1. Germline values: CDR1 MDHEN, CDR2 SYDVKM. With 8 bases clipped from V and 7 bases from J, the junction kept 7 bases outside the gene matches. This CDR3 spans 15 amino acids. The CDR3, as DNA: TGTGCCAGCCGGACAGGGGGCGCCTTGAATTCACCCCTCCACTTT. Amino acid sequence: CASRTGGALNSPLHF.

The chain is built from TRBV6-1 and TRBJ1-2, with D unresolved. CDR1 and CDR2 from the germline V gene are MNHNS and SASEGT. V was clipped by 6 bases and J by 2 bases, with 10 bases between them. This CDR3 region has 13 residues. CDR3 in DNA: TGTGCCAGCAGAGGACTGGGAAACTATGGCTACACCTTC. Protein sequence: CASRGLGNYGYTF.

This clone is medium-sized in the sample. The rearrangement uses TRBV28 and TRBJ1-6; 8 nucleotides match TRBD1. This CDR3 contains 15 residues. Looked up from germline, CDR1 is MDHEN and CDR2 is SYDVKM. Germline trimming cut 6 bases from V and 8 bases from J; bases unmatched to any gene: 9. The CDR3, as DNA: TGTGCCAGCAGGGACAGGGACCTGTCGGATTCACCCCTCCACTTT. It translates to CASRDRDLSDSPLHF.

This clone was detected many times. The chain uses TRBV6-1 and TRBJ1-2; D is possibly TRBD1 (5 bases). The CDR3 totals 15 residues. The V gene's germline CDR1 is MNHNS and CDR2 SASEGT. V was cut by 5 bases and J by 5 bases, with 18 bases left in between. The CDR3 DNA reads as TGTGCCAGCAGTCCGCTTCAGGGAGGGCTATATGGCTACACCTTC. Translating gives CASSPLQGGLYGYTF.

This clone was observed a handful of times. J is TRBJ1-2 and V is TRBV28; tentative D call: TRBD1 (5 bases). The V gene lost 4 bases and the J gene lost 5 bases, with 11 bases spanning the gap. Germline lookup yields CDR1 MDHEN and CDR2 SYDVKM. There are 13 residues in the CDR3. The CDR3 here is CASSSGLQYGYTF. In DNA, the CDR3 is TGTGCCAGCAGTTCGGGACTTCAATATGGCTACACCTTC.

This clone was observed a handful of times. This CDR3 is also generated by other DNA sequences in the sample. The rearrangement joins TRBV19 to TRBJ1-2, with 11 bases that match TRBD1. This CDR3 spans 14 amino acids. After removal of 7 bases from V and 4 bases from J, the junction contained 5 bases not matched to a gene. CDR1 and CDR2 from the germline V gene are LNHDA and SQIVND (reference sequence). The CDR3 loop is CASTPGQGGYGYTF. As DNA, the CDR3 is TGTGCCAGTACCCCGGGACAGGGGGGCTATGGCTACACCTTC.

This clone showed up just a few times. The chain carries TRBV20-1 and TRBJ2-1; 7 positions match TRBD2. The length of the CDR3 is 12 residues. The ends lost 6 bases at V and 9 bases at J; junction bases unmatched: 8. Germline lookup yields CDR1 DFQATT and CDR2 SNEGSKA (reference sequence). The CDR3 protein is CSAGAGSSEQFF. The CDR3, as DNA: TGCAGTGCAGGAGCGGGATCATCTGAGCAGTTCTTC.

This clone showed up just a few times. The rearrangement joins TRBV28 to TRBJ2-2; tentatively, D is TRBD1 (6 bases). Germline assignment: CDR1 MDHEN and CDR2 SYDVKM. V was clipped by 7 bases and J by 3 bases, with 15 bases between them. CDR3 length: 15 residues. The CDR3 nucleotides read TGTGCCAGCAAAACAAGGACAGTTTACACCGGGGAGCTGTTTTTT. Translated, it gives CASKTRTVYTGELFF.

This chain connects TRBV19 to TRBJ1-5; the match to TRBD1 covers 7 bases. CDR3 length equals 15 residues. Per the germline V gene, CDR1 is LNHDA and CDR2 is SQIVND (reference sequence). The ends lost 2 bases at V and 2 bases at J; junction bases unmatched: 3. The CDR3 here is CASSITGAGNQPQHF. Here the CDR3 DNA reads TGTGCCAGTAGTATAACAGGGGCGGGCAATCAGCCCCAGCATTTT.

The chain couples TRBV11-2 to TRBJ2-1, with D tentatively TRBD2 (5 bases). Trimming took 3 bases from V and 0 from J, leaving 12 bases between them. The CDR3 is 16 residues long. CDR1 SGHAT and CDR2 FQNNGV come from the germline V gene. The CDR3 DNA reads TGTGCCAGCAGCTTCCTGGGGAGTCTCTCCTACAATGAGCAGTTCTTC. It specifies CASSFLGSLSYNEQFF.

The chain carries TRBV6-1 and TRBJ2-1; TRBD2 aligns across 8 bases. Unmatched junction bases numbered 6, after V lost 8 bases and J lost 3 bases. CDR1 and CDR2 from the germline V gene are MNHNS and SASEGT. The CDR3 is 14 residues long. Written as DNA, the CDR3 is TGTGCCAGCCAAACCGGGACTAGCTACAATGAGCAGTTCTTC. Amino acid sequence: CASQTGTSYNEQFF.

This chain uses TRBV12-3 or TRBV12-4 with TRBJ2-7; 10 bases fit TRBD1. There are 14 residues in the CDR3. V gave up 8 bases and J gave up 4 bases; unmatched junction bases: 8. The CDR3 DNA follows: TGTGCCAGCGGAAACCGGGACAGGGGTTACGAGCAGTACTTC. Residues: CASGNRDRGYEQYF.

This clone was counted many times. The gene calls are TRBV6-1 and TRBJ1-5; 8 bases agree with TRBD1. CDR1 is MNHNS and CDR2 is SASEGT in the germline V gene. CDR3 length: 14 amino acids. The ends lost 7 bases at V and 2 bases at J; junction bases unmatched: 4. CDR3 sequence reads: CASNGQGGNQPQHF. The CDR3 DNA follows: TGTGCCAGCAATGGACAGGGCGGCAATCAGCCCCAGCATTTT.

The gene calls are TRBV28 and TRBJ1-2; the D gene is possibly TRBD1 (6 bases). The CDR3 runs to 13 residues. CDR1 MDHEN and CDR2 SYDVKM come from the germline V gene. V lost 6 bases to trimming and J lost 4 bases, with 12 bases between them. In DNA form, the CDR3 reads TGTGCCAGCAGACCCGGGGGGCGCTATGGCTACACCTTC. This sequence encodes CASRPGGRYGYTF.

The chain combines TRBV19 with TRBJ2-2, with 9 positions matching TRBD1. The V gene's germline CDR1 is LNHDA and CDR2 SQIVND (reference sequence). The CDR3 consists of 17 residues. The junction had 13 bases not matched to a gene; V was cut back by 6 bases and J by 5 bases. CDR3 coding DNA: TGTGCCAGTAGCCCCGCCGGGACAGGGATTGGGACCGGGGAGCTGTTTTTT. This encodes CASSPAGTGIGTGELFF. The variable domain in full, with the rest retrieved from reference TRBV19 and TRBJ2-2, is DGGITQSPKYLFRKEGQNVTLSCEQNLNHDAMYWYRQDPGQGLRLIYYSQIVNDFQKGDIAEGYSVSREKKESFPLTVTSAQKNPTAFYLCASSPAGTGIGTGELFFGEGSRLTVL.

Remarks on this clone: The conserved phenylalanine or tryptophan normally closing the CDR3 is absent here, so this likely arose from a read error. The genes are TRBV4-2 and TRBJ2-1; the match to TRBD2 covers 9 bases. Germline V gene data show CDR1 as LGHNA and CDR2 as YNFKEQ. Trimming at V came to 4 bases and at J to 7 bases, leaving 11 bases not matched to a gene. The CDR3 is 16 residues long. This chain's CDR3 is CASSLNAGGPRNEQFL. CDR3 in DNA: TGTGCCAGCAGCCTTAATGCGGGAGGGCCAAGGAATGAGCAGTTCCTC.

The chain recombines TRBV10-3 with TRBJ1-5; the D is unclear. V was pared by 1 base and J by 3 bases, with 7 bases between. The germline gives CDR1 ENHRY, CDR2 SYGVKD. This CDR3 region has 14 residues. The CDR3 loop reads CAISEFSDNQPQHF. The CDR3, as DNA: TGTGCCATCAGTGAGTTTAGTGACAATCAGCCCCAGCATTTT.

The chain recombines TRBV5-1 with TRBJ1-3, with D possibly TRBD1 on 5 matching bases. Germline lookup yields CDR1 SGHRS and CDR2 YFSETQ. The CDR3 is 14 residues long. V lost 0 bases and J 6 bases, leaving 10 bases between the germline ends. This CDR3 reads CASSLAGTTNTIYF. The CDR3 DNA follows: TGCGCCAGCAGCTTGGCCGGGACCACAAACACCATATATTTT.